This T cell receptor (beta chain) was captured by sequencing in a study of blood T cell repertoires in COVID-19. Overall study context: The United States, Italy and Spain were the sources of the acute and convalescent COVID-19 samples. Sample material is recorded as cDNA or gDNA derived from T cells, B-cell-depleted T cells, or PBMCs.

Methods used by the authors: Estimated nucleated cell counts came from reference gene primer amplification. Here immunoSEQ multiplex PCR was the method, and the copy in TCRdb shows in-frame clones only, minus some. That table gives V, J and clone size, and the DNA gave D and trimming. Counted here are 250,000 to 350,000 clones, more than 85% occurring once; the ten biggest clones make up more than 0.75%. The CDR3 totals 15 residues. The V end lost 0 bases, the J end lost 2 bases, and 9 bases lay between the germline ends. Germline V gives CDR1 ENHRY, CDR2 SYGVKD. The rearrangement joins TRBV10-3 to TRBJ2-3, with D unclear. The clonotype was recovered from a man between 25 and 39 years old with acute or convalescent COVID-19. The sequenced material came from peripheral blood. CDR3 nucleotide sequence: TGTGCCATCAGTGAGTCTGATAGAACCACAGATACGCAGTATTTT. Translated: CAISESDRTTDTQYF.